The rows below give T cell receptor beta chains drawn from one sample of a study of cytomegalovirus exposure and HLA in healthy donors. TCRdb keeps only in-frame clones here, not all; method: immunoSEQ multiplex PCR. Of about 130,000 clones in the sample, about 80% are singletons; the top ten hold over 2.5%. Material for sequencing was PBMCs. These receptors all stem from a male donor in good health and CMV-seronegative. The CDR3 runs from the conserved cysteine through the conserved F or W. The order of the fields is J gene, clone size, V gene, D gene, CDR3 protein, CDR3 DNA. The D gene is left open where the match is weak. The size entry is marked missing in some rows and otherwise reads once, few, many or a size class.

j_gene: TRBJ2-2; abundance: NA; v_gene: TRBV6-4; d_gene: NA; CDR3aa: CASSEGSAGELFF; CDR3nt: TGTGCCAGCAGTGAAGGTAGCGCCGGGGAGCTGTTTTTT
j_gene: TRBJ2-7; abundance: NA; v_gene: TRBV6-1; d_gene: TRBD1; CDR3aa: CASSVLWTGPEQYF; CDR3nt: TGTGCCAGCAGTGTTTTATGGACAGGACCCGAGCAGTACTTC
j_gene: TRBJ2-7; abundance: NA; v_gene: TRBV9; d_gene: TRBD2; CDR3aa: CASSGAGTSYEQYF; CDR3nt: TGTGCCAGCAGCGGAGCGGGAACCTCCTACGAGCAGTACTTC
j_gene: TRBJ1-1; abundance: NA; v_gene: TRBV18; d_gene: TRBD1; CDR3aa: CASSPNLGQGAVGEAFF; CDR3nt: TGTGCCAGCTCGCCAAATTTAGGACAGGGGGCTGTGGGTGAAGCTTTCTTT
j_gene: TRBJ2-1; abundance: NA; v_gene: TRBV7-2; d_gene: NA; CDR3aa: CASSRDSYNEQFF; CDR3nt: TGTGCCAGCAGCCGTGACAGTTACAATGAGCAGTTCTTC
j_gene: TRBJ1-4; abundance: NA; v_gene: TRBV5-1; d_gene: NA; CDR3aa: CASSPDIGREKLFF; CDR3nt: TGCGCCAGCAGCCCGGACATCGGAAGGGAAAAACTGTTTTTT
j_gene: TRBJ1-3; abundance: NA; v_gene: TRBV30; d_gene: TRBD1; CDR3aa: CAWGSTGAGNTIYF; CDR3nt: TGTGCCTGGGGATCCACAGGGGCTGGAAACACCATATATTTT
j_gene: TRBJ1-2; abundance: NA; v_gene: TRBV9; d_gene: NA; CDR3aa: CASSVFSYGYTF; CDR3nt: TGTGCCAGCAGCGTATTTAGCTATGGCTACACCTTC
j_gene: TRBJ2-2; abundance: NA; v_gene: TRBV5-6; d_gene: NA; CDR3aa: CASSSGTTGELFF; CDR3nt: TGTGCCAGCAGCTCTGGGACTACCGGGGAGCTGTTTTTT
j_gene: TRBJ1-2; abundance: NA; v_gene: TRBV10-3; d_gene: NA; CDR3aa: CAISESIFRANGYTF; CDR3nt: TGTGCCATCAGTGAGTCGATATTCAGGGCGAATGGCTACACCTTC
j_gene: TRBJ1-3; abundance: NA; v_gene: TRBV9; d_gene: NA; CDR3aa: CASRSGGPGNTIYF; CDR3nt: TGTGCCAGCAGAAGCGGGGGGCCTGGAAACACCATATATTTT
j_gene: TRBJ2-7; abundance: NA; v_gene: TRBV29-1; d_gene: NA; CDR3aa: CSFSGLSAYEQYF; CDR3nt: TGCAGCTTCTCAGGGCTATCCGCCTACGAGCAGTACTTC
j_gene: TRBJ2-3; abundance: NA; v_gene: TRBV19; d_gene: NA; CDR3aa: CASSNPSGRISTDTQYF; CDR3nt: TGTGCCAGTAGTAACCCTTCGGGGAGGATTTCCACAGATACGCAGTATTTT
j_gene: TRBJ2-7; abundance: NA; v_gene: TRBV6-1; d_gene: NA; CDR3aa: CASSSGGPPGYF; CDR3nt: TGTGCCAGCAGTTCCGGCGGGCCCCCGGGGTACTTC
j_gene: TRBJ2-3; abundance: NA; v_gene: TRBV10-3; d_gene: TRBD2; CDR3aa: CAIGSGGTDTQYF; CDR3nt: TGTGCCATCGGTAGCGGGGGCACAGATACGCAGTATTTT
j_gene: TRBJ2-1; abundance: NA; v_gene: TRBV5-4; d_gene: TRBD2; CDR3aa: CASSLAGAGGGTEQFF; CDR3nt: TGTGCCAGCAGCTTGGCCGGGGCGGGAGGAGGAACTGAGCAGTTCTTC
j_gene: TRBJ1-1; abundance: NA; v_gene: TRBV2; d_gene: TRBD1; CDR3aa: CASTYDRAQDTEAFF; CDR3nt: TGTGCCAGCACCTATGACAGGGCCCAGGACACTGAAGCTTTCTTT
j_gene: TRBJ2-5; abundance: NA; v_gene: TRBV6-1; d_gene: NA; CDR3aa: CASNGDPWAQYF; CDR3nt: TGTGCCAGCAACGGGGATCCGTGGGCCCAGTACTTC
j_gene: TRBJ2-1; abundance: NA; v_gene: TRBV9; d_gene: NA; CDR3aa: CASSVGQGYYNEQFF; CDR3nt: TGTGCCAGCAGCGTAGGGCAGGGGTACTACAATGAGCAGTTCTTC
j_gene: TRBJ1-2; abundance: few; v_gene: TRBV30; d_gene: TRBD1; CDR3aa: CAWQGGGYTF; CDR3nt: TGTGCCTGGCAGGGGGGTGGCTACACCTTC
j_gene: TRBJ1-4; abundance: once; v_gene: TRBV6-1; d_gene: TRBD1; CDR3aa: CASSADRDSNEKLFF; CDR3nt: TGTGCCAGCAGTGCCGACAGGGATAGTAATGAAAAACTGTTTTTT
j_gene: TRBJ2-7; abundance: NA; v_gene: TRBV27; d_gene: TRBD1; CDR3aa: CVSSSPGQGNPYEQYF; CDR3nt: TGTGTCAGCAGTTCCCCGGGACAGGGGAACCCCTACGAGCAGTACTTC
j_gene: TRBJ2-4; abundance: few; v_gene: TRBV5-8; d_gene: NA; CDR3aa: CASSLVWDSGPKNIQYF; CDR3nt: TGTGCCAGCAGCTTGGTTTGGGACAGCGGGCCCAAAAACATTCAGTACTTC
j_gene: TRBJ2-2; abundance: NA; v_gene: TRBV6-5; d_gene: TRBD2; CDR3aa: CASSFSGKGGGELFF; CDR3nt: TGTGCCAGCAGTTTTAGCGGGAAGGGGGGCGGGGAGCTGTTTTTT
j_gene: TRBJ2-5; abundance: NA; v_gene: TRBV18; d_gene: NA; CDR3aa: CASQHRDTQETQYF; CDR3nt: TGTGCCAGCCAACACAGGGACACCCAAGAGACCCAGTACTTC
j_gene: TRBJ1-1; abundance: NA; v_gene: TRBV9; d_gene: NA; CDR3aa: CASSTGQTYTEAFF; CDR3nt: TGTGCCAGCAGCACTGGACAGACCTACACTGAAGCTTTCTTT
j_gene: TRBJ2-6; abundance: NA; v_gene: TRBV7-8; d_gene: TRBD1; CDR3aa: CASSSPTGGVGANVLTF; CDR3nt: TGTGCCAGCAGCTCGCCGACAGGGGGGGTTGGGGCCAACGTCCTGACTTTC
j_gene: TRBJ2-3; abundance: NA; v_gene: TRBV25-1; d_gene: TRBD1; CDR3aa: CASSEYISRGPGDTQYF; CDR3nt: TGTGCCAGCAGTGAATATATTAGTAGGGGGCCGGGAGATACGCAGTATTTT
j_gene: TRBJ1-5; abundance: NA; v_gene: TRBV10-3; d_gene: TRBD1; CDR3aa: CAISEGQGDQPQHF; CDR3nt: TGTGCCATCAGTGAAGGGCAGGGGGATCAGCCCCAGCATTTT
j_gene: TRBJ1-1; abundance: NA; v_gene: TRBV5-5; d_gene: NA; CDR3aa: CASSRGTTEAFF; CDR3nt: TGTGCCAGCAGCCGTGGGACTACTGAAGCTTTCTTT
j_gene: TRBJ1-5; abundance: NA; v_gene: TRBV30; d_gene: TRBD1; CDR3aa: CAWRTGGDQPQHF; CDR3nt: TGTGCCTGGAGGACAGGGGGCGATCAGCCCCAGCATTTT
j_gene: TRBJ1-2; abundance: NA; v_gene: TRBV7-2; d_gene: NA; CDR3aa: CASSLSRYGYTF; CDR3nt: TGTGCCAGCAGCTTGAGTCGATATGGCTACACCTTC
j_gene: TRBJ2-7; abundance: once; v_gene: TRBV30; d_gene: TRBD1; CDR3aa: CAWLQGSYEQYF; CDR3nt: TGTGCCTGGCTACAGGGGTCATACGAGCAGTACTTC
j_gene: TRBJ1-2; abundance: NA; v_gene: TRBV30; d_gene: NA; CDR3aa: CAWRFPRGERRNYGYTF; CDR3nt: TGTGCCTGGAGGTTTCCCAGGGGTGAAAGACGGAACTATGGCTACACCTTC
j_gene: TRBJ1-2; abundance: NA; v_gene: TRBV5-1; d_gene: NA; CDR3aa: CASSHSTIQPFRNYGYTF; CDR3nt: TGCGCCAGCAGCCATAGCACGATCCAACCATTCCGAAACTATGGCTACACCTTC
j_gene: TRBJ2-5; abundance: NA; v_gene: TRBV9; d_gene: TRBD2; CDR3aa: CASSVGGGEGETQYF; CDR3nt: TGTGCCAGCAGCGTCGGGGGGGGTGAAGGAGAGACCCAGTACTTC
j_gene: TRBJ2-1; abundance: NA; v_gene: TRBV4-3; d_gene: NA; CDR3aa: CASSQDRRTYNEQFF; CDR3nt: TGCGCCAGCAGCCAAGATAGGCGGACCTACAATGAGCAGTTCTTC
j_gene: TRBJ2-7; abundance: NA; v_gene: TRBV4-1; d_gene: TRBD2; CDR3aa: CASSLTTSGLGGEQYF; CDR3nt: TGCGCCAGCAGCCTTACGACTAGCGGACTGGGGGGGGAGCAGTACTTC
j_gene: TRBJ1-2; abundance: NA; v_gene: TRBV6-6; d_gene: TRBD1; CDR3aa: CASSYLTGTGDGCYTF; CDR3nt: TGTGCCAGCAGTTATCTTACAGGGACAGGGGACGGATGCTACACCTTC
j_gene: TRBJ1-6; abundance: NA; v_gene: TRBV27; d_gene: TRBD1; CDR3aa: CASSSWDSYNSPLHF; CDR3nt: TGTGCCAGCAGTTCATGGGACAGTTATAATTCACCCCTCCACTTT
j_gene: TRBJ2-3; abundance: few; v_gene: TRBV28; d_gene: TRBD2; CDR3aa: CATHSQSGRGPDTQYF; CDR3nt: TGTGCCACCCACTCACAGTCAGGGAGGGGCCCAGATACGCAGTATTTT
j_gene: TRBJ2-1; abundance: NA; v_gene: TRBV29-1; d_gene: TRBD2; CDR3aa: CSVESAGLAGRNEQFF; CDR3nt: TGCAGCGTTGAGAGTGCGGGACTAGCGGGTAGAAATGAGCAGTTCTTC
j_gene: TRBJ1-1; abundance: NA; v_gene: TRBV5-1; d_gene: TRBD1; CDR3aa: CASSLAGGSTEAFF; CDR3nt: TGCGCCAGCAGCTTGGCAGGGGGCAGCACTGAAGCTTTCTTT
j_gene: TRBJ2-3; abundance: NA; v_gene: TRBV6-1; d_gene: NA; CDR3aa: CASSEIGGLHRTDTQYF; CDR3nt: TGTGCCAGCAGTGAAATAGGGGGACTACACCGCACAGATACGCAGTATTTT
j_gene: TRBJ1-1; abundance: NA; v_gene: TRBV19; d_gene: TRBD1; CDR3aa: CASNYRGRDTEAFF; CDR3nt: TGTGCCAGTAATTACAGGGGGCGGGACACTGAAGCTTTCTTT
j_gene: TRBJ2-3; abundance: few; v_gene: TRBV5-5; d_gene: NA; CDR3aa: CASSLATSTDTQYF; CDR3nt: TGTGCCAGCAGCTTGGCGACAAGCACAGATACGCAGTATTTT
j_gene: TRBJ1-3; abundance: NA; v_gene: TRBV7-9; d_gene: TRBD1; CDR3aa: CASSSDRGTFVNTIYF; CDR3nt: TGTGCCAGCAGCTCGGACAGGGGAACTTTCGTGAACACCATATATTTT
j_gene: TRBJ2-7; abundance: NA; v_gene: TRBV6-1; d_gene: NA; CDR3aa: CASSAGKGYEQYF; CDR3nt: TGTGCCAGCAGCGCAGGGAAGGGCTACGAGCAGTACTTC
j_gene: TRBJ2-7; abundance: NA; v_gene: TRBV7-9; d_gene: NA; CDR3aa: CASSSNYEQYF; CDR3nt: TGTGCCAGCAGCTCGAACTACGAGCAGTACTTC
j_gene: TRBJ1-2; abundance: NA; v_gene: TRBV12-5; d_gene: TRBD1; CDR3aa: CASGLVTAGGDYGYTF; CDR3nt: TGTGCTAGTGGTTTGGTAACGGCAGGGGGCGACTATGGCTACACCTTC